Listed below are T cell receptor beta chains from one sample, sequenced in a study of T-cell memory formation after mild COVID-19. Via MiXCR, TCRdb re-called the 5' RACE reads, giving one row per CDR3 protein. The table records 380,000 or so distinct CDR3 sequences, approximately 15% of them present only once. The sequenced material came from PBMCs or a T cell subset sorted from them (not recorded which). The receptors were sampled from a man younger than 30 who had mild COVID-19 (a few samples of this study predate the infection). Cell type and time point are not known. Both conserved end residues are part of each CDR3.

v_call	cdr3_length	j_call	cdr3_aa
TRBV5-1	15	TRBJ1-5	CASSLGGAPHQPQHF
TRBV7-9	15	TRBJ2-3	CASSLGLGIADTQYF
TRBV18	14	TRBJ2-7	CASSPPSTTYEQYF
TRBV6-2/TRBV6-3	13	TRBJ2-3	CASRATNTDTQYF
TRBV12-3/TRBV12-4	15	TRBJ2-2	CASSPNRGNTGELFF
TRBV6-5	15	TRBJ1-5	CASSYSSLGNQPQHF
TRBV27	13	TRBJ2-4	CASSLPGGNIQYF
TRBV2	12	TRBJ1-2	CASGEANYGYTF
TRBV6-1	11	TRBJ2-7	CASGRAYEQYF
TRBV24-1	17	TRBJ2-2	CATSDWDEGSNTGELFF
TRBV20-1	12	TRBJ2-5	CSASRVRATQYF
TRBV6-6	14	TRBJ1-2	CASSYDFPGDGYTF
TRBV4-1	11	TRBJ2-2	CARTYTGELFF
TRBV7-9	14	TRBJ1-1	CASSTGGLETEAFF
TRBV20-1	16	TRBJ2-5	CSARDPGGAGEGTQYF
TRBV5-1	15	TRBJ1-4	CASSETQGEHEKLFF
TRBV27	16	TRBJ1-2	CASSTVDAGGGVGYTF
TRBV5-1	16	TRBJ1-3	CASSQGTGQRGNTIYF
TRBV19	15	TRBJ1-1	CASSAGTGGGTEAFF
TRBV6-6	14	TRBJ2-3	CASTELWRADTQYF
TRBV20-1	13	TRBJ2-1	CSVQGAPQNEQFF
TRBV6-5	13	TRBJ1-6	CASSFSGRSPLHF
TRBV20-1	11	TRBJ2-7	CSVGGHGEQYF
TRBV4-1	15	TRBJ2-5	CASSQRTGLGETQYF
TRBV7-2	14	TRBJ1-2	CASSATGPNYGYTF
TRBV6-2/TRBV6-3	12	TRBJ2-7	CASSPLSYEQYF
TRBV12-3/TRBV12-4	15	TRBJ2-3	CASSTGGLSTDTQYF
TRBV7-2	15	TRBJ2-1	CASSLHLFRRDEQFF
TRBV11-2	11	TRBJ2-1	CASSFLGTQFF
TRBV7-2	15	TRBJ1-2	CASSPGDGSPWGYTF
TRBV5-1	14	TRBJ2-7	CASSVTGTGYEQYF
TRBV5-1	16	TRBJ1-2	CASSLSTGEANYGYTF
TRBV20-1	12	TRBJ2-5	CSAQRDRETQYF
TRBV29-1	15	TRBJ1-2	CSVEDLTGGYYGYTF
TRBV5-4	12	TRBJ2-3	CASRRLGDTQYF
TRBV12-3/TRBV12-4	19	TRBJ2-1	CASSVTVRTSGVGYNEQFF
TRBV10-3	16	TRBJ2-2	CAIRKLEIANTGELFF
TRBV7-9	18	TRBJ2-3	CASSLFSLRVNATDTQYF
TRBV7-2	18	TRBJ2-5	CASSLVAIARPPWETQYF
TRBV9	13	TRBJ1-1	CASSVVPGVEAFF
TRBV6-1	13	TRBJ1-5	CASSQDRPQPQHF
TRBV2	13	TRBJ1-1	CASSKDKNTEAFF
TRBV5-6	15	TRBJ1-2	CASSLPRDRESGYTF
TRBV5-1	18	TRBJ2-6	CASSQNRGGLSGANVLTF
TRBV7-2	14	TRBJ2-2	CASSLSEGAGELFF
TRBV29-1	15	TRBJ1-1	CSVEPGWGMNTEAFF
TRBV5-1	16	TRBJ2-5	CASSNPSGVLQETQYF
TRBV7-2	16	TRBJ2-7	CASTASDLEQRYEQYF
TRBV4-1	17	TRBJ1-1	CASSQDLGLTMNTEAFF
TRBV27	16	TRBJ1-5	CASSFRAGASNQPQHF